These 3 T cell receptor beta chains share one sample of origin, sequenced in a study of OX40 agonist ivuxolimab in advanced cancers. Library preparation employed the immunoSEQ multiplex PCR assay. What TCRdb holds here is the immuneACCESS table cut down to in-frame rearrangements. Part of the clones is not present; checked against another copy, under half of the missing clones reflect an unresolved V gene, and the others are unexplained. The sample records tens of thousands of clones, roughly nine tenths of which are singletons. The ten largest clonotypes hold 0.95% to 1.3% of the sample. Sequencing used CD4+ or CD8+ T cells sorted from blood, obtained in a trial of the OX40 agonist ivuxolimab. The receptors stem from an adult with an advanced solid tumor such as melanoma, head and neck, liver or kidney cancer.

This clone was found once. The gene calls are TRBV15 and TRBJ2-3, with 9 positions matching TRBD2. The CDR3 is 14 residues long. Germline V CDR1 and CDR2: LNHNV, YYDKDF (reference sequence). V was pared by 8 bases and J by 5 bases, with 8 bases of the junction left unmatched. CDR3 nucleotide sequence: TGTGCCACCGGGGCGGGAGGGCCAGAAGATACGCAGTATTTT. Its translation: CATGAGGPEDTQYF.

CDR3 in amino acids: CASSPHLNTEAFF. CDR3 bases: TGTGCCAGCAGTCCCCATTTGAACACTGAAGCTTTCTTT. The chain recombines TRBV28 with TRBJ1-1; D unresolved. There are 13 residues in the CDR3. The germline V gene encodes CDR1 MDHEN and CDR2 SYDVKM. The V gene lost 5 bases and the J gene lost 0 bases, with 7 bases spanning the gap.

This clone has more than one count but fewer than ten. The chain employs TRBV5-4 and TRBJ2-1; 11 positions match TRBD2. The CDR3 loop spans 16 amino acids. Per germline, CDR1 SGHNT and CDR2 YYREEE (reference sequence). The J segment lost 3 bases and the V segment lost 4 bases, leaving 6 bases of the junction unmatched. The CDR3 coding sequence is TGTGCCAGCAGCCCTAGCGGGAGGACCATCTACAATGAGCAGTTCTTC. Its protein is CASSPSGRTIYNEQFF.